The rows below give T cell receptor beta chains drawn from one sample of a study of metastatic and nonmetastatic thyroid tumors. With MiXCR, TCRdb reprocessed the PCR reads. Counted here are some 27,000 clones, around 20% occurring once; the ten biggest clones make up about a quarter. The sequencing sample was made of blood. The receptor source for this set is a male donor with papillary thyroid cancer or a benign thyroid nodule (not recorded which). Some clones in this sample may be carry-over from other donors' samples. Each CDR3 is given with its conserved first and last residue. Fields, in order: CDR3 DNA, CDR3 protein, D gene, J gene, clone size, V gene. D genes are given only for firm matches. The listing skips clone size in some rows; elsewhere it reads once, few, many or a size class.

DNA: TGCAGTGTAGCACAGGGGGTTACTGAAGCTTTCTTT; CDR3: CSVAQGVTEAFF; D: TRBD1; J: TRBJ1-1; size: many; V: TRBV20-1
DNA: TGCGCCAGCAGCCAACCACAGGGGGCCCAAGAGACCCAGTACTTC; CDR3: CASSQPQGAQETQYF; D: TRBD1; J: TRBJ2-5; size: many; V: TRBV4-1
DNA: TGTGCCACCAGCACCAGGGGCGGAGGGGAGACCCAGTACTTC; CDR3: CATSTRGGGETQYF; D: NA; J: TRBJ2-5; size: many; V: TRBV15
DNA: TGTGCCAGCAAAAGGGTCGAGTCCTCCTACGAGCAGTACTTC; CDR3: CASKRVESSYEQYF; D: NA; J: TRBJ2-7; size: many; V: TRBV2
DNA: TGTGCCATCAGTGAGCCGGGACTAGCGGGGAAAAACATTCAGTACTTC; CDR3: CAISEPGLAGKNIQYF; D: TRBD2; J: TRBJ2-4; size: many; V: TRBV10-3
DNA: TGCGCCAGCAGCTTGGGGACAGGGGGCATGACTGGGGCCAACGTCCTGACTTTC; CDR3: CASSLGTGGMTGANVLTF; D: TRBD1; J: TRBJ2-6; size: many; V: TRBV5-1
DNA: TGTGCCAGCAGCCCGGGGGGTAGCGGAAGCACAGATACGCAGTATTTT; CDR3: CASSPGGSGSTDTQYF; D: TRBD2; J: TRBJ2-3; size: many; V: TRBV4-2
DNA: TGTGCCACCAGTGATTTGAAGTACTCCTATGGCTACACCTTC; CDR3: CATSDLKYSYGYTF; D: NA; J: TRBJ1-2; size: many; V: TRBV24-1
DNA: TGCGCCAGCAGCCAGACTAGTTACACTGAAGCTTTCTTT; CDR3: CASSQTSYTEAFF; D: NA; J: TRBJ1-1; size: many; V: TRBV4-1
DNA: TGTGCCAGCAGCTGGGGGACAGAGGGCAATCAGCCCCAGCATTTT; CDR3: CASSWGTEGNQPQHF; D: TRBD1; J: TRBJ1-5; size: NA; V: TRBV5-6
DNA: TGTGCCAGCAGCACCCACTCGACGGGCACAGATACGCAGTATTTT; CDR3: CASSTHSTGTDTQYF; D: NA; J: TRBJ2-3; size: many; V: TRBV9
DNA: TGTGCCAGCAGCTTATGGGGACTAGCGGGAGGAGATGAGCAGTTCTTC; CDR3: CASSLWGLAGGDEQFF; D: TRBD2; J: TRBJ2-1; size: many; V: TRBV7-9
DNA: TGTGCCTGGAGTAGGACCACCGGGGAGCTGTTTTTT; CDR3: CAWSRTTGELFF; D: NA; J: TRBJ2-2; size: many; V: TRBV30
DNA: TGTGCCAGCAGCCCGGCCCGGACAGGGGGCGGGGAGCTGTTTTTT; CDR3: CASSPARTGGGELFF; D: TRBD1; J: TRBJ2-2; size: many; V: TRBV6-1
DNA: TGTGCCAGCAGTTTATCTTTACCGTTTCAGGGATCGAACACTGAAGCTTTCTTT; CDR3: CASSLSLPFQGSNTEAFF; D: NA; J: TRBJ1-1; size: many; V: TRBV12-3/TRBV12-4
DNA: TGTGCCAGTATGCGCACAGGGGTTGGCTCCTACAATGAGCAGTTCTTC; CDR3: CASMRTGVGSYNEQFF; D: TRBD1; J: TRBJ2-1; size: many; V: TRBV19
DNA: TGCAGCGCAGGGCCTGGGCAGGGCATGTTTAATGAGCAGTTCTTC; CDR3: CSAGPGQGMFNEQFF; D: NA; J: TRBJ2-1; size: many; V: TRBV29-1
DNA: TGTGCCAGCAGCTTAGAAACACAGGGAAACACCATATATTTT; CDR3: CASSLETQGNTIYF; D: NA; J: TRBJ1-3; size: many; V: TRBV7-6
DNA: TGTGCCAGCAGTTACGGCAGGGTGAGTGAGCAGTACTTC; CDR3: CASSYGRVSEQYF; D: NA; J: TRBJ2-7; size: many; V: TRBV6-5
DNA: TGCAGTGCTAGCCGCAGCACAACTAATGAAAAACTGTTTTTT; CDR3: CSASRSTTNEKLFF; D: NA; J: TRBJ1-4; size: NA; V: TRBV20-1
DNA: TGCAGTGCTAGAATTGGCTCTCCATCAGAGGCTTTCTTT; CDR3: CSARIGSPSEAFF; D: NA; J: TRBJ1-1; size: many; V: TRBV20-1
DNA: TGCAGTGCCGTCCCGGGACAGGGGGCAAGCGGTGAAGCTTTCTTT; CDR3: CSAVPGQGASGEAFF; D: TRBD1; J: TRBJ1-1; size: many; V: TRBV20-1
DNA: TGTGCCAGTAGCCTCACCGGGACTAGCGGGGCAGATACGCAGTATTTT; CDR3: CASSLTGTSGADTQYF; D: TRBD2; J: TRBJ2-3; size: many; V: TRBV19
DNA: TGTGCCAGCAGTGGAACAGGGGGCTGGTACACTGAAGCTTTCTTT; CDR3: CASSGTGGWYTEAFF; D: TRBD1; J: TRBJ1-1; size: many; V: TRBV6-1
DNA: TGTGCCAGCAGTATACCAGGGCAGAACACTGAAGCTTTCTTT; CDR3: CASSIPGQNTEAFF; D: NA; J: TRBJ1-1; size: many; V: TRBV28
DNA: TGTGCCAGCGTATCGAGTATGCGAGCTGGAGCTGTCTTT; CDR3: CASVSSMRAGAVF; D: NA; J: TRBJ1-1; size: NA; V: TRBV28
DNA: TGTGCCAGCAGGGGGGGGGCCTACTCCCTCTACGAGCAGTACTTC; CDR3: CASRGGAYSLYEQYF; D: NA; J: TRBJ2-7; size: many; V: TRBV7-2